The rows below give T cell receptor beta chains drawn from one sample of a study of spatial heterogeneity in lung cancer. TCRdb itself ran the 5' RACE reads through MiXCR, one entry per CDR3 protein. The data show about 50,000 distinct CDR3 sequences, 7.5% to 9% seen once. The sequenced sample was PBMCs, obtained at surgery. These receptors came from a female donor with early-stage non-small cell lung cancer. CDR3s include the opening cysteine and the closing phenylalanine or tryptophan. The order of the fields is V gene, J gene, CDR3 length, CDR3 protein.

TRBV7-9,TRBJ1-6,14,CASSLRTGFSPLHF
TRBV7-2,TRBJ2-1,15,CASREAGGSLNEQFF
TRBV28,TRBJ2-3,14,CASKKTGWTDTQYF
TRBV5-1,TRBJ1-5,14,CASSEGQGTQPQHF
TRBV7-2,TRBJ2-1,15,CAGSQIAGSYNEQFF
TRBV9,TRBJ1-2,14,CASSVAGGNYGYTF
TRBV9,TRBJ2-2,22,CASSGARVRGTSAGLNTGELFF
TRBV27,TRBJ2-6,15,CASSSLGAGANVLTF
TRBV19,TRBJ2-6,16,CATGGGGSGGANVLTF
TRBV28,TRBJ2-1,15,CASSTNRGNRDEQFF
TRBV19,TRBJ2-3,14,CASRELKVSDTQYF
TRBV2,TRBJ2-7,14,CASSEEEGSYEQYF
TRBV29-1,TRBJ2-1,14,CSAIGGTTYNEQFF
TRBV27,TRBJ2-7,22,CASSLKGGASQVDGGRGYEQYF
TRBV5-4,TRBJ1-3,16,CASSRGGPSSGNTIYF